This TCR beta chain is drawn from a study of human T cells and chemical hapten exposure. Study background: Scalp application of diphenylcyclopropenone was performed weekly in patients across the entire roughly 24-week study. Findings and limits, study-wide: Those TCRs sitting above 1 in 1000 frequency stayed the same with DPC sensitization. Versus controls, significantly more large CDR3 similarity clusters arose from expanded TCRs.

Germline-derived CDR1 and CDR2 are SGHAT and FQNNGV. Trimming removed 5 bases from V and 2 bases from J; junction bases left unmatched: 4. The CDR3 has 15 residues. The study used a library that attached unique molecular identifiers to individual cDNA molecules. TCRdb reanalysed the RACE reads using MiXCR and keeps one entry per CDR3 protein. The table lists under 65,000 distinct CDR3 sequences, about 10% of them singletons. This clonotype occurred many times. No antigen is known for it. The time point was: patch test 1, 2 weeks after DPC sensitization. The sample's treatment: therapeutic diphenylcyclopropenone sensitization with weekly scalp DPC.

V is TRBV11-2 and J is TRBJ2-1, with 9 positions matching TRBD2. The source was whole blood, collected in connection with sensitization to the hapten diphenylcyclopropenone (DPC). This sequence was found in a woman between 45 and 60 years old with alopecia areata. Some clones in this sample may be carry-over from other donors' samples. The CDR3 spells CASSTLAGPYNEQFF. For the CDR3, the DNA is TGTGCCAGCAGCACACTAGCGGGCCCCTACAATGAGCAGTTCTTC.